This TCR beta chain was sequenced for a study of shared clonotypes between healthy human individuals. Notes on the study in general: An effect of sequencing depth on clonotype sharing among donors was expected. Roughly 5% of naive CD4 clonotypes were common to a few donors.

The table came from immunoSEQ multiplex PCR; TCRdb's copy has only in-frame clones and leaves some out. The table records more than 2,000,000 clones, over 85% of them present only once. With regard to this clone: Its antigen is undetermined.

The origin of this receptor is a man aged 18-30 years in good health. Some clones in this sample may be carry-over from other donors' samples. Source material: naive CD4+ T cells from PBMCs. The subset: CD45RA+ positively selected.

Written as DNA, the CDR3 is TGTGCCATCAGTGTCGGAGCGGGAGATCCCTACAATGAGCAGTTCTTC. The encoded protein is CAISVGAGDPYNEQFF. The chain has TRBV10-3 and TRBJ2-1; TRBD2 aligns across 8 bases. Germline V gene data show CDR1 as ENHRY and CDR2 as SYGVKD. The V segment lost 4 bases and the J segment 2 bases; nucleotides outside the gene matches: 7. The CDR3 sequence is 16 residues long.